Each of the 7 T cell receptor beta chains below was sequenced from the same sample in a study of blood T cell repertoires in COVID-19. Generated by immunoSEQ multiplex PCR, the TCRdb table keeps only in-frame clones and is missing some. This table has about 50,000 clones, roughly 88% appearing once. The sequenced material came from peripheral blood. The receptors derive from a human donor in a cohort sampled during active COVID-19.

With respect to this clone: At one end the junction does not follow the germline gene, possibly because of a read error. The J gene is TRBJ2-7, the V gene TRBV7-2, with TRBD1 as a possible D gene (7 bases). Germline V gene data show CDR1 as SGHTA and CDR2 as FQGNSA. The CDR3 loop spans 16 amino acids. CDR3 nucleotides: TGTGCCAGCAGCCCCAGGGGGGCGCTCCCCTCCTCCGAGCAGTACTTC. This codes for CASSPRGALPSSEQYF.

The gene calls are TRBV4-3 and TRBJ1-5; 8 bases align to TRBD1. V lost 0 bases, J lost 7 bases, and 5 bases stayed unmatched. This CDR3 spans 15 amino acids. In germline, CDR1 is LGHNA, CDR2 YSLEER. The CDR3 loop reads CASSQDRQGSQPQHF. The CDR3 nucleotides read TGCGCCAGCAGCCAAGATCGACAGGGGAGCCAGCCCCAGCATTTT.

This sequence joins TRBV5-4 and TRBJ1-1, with 8 bases aligning to TRBD1. J was trimmed by 5 bases and V by 0 bases; bases with no gene match: 6. The CDR3 sequence is 15 residues long. CDR1 and CDR2 (germline): SGHNT, YYREEE (reference sequence). The CDR3 loop is CASSLETGGMTEAFF. DNA of the CDR3: TGTGCCAGCAGCTTGGAAACAGGGGGGATGACTGAAGCTTTCTTT.

The V gene is TRBV5-4, the J gene TRBJ1-1; tentatively, D is TRBD1 (6 bases). V lost 1 base and J 7 bases, leaving 11 bases between the germline ends. From germline, CDR1 is SGHNT and CDR2 YYREEE (reference sequence). This CDR3 has 13 residues. The CDR3 DNA reads as TGTGCCAGCAGCTTGAGGGGACAAAGTGAAGCTTTCTTT. It encodes CASSLRGQSEAFF.

The chain carries TRBV18 and TRBJ2-7; TRBD2 aligns across 9 bases. Looked up from germline, CDR1 is KGHSH and CDR2 is LQKENI. This CDR3 is 14 amino acids long. V lost 3 bases, J lost 4 bases, and 4 bases stayed unmatched. The CDR3 DNA reads as TGTGCCAGCTCACCGGGACTAGCATTGTACGAGCAGTACTTC. Its translation: CASSPGLALYEQYF.

The J gene is TRBJ1-1, the V gene TRBV24-1; 8 bases are shared with TRBD1. The CDR3 is 13 residues long. The germline V gene has CDR1 KGHDR and CDR2 SFDVKD. V trimming: 7 bases; J trimming: 0 bases; junction bases outside the gene matches: 0. CDR3 nucleotide sequence: TGTGCCACCAGGACAGGGGTGAACACTGAAGCTTTCTTT. Its translation: CATRTGVNTEAFF.

V gene TRBV7-2 combines with J gene TRBJ2-7; TRBD2 agrees at 7 bases. Per the germline V gene, CDR1 is SGHTA and CDR2 is FQGNSA. The CDR3 is made up of 14 amino acids. Trimming at V came to 3 bases and at J to 0 bases, leaving 2 bases not matched to a gene. CDR3 DNA sequence: TGTGCCAGCAGCTTTGGCGGGAGCTCCTACGAGCAGTACTTC. Protein product: CASSFGGSSYEQYF.